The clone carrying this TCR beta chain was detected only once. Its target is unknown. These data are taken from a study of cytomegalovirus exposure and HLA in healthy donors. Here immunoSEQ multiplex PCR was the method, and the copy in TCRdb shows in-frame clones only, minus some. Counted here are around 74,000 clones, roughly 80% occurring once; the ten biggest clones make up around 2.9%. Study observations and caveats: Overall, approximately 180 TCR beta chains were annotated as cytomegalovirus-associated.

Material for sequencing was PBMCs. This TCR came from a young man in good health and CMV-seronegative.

CDR3 sequence reads: CASSQRQKNTEAFF. The CDR3 nucleotides are TGTGCCAGCTCACAGCGACAGAAGAACACTGAAGCTTTCTTT. The chain has TRBV18 and TRBJ1-1, with a possible D match to TRBD1 (5 bases). Germline values: CDR1 KGHSH, CDR2 LQKENI. V lost 4 bases and J lost 1, with 10 bases in between. The CDR3 has 14 residues. The complete variable domain, with remaining parts taken from reference TRBV18 and TRBJ1-1, reads NAGVMQNPRHLVRRRGQEARLRCSPMKGHSHVYWYRQLPEEGLKFMVYLQKENIIDESGMPKERFSAEFPKEGPSILRIQQVVRGDSAAYFCASSQRQKNTEAFFGQGTRLTVV.